This record covers a single T cell receptor beta chain. Its antigen remains unknown. V lost 4 bases, J lost 3 bases, and 10 bases lay in between. Germline values: CDR1 SGHTA, CDR2 FQGNSA. CDR3 length equals 14 residues. Measured with immunoSEQ multiplex PCR; TCRdb has only the in-frame clones, and not every one. The sample lists some 180,000 clones, around nine tenths occurring once. The sample belongs to a study of Ad26.COV2.S vaccination and SARS-CoV-2 variants. Notes on the study in general: Ad26.COV2.S recipients had broader spike-specific TCRs (P = 0.0014). Responses of spike-specific T cells (both CD8+ and CD4+) reportedly showed substantial breadth after vaccination. Vaccinees and placebo recipients showed similar non-spike TCR breadth.

The sample consisted of peripheral blood, taken after recovery from COVID-19. The receptor was derived from a human donor who had recovered from COVID-19. V gene TRBV7-2 combines with J gene TRBJ2-1; no clear D. CDR3 region: CASSYTHGYNEQFF. The CDR3 DNA reads as TGTGCCAGCAGCTATACCCACGGCTACAATGAGCAGTTCTTC.